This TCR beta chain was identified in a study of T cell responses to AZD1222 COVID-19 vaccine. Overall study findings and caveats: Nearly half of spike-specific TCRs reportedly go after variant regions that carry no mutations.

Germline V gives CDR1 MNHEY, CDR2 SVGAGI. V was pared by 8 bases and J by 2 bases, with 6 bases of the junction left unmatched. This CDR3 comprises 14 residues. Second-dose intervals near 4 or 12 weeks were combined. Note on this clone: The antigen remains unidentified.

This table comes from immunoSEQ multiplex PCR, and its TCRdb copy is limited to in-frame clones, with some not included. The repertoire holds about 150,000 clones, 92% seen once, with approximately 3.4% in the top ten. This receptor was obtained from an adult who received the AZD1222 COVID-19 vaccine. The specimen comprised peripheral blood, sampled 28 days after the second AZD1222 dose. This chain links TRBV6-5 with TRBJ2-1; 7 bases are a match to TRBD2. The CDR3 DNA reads TGTGCCAGCCGCGCGGGGGTAGCCTACAATGAGCAGTTCTTC. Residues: CASRAGVAYNEQFF.